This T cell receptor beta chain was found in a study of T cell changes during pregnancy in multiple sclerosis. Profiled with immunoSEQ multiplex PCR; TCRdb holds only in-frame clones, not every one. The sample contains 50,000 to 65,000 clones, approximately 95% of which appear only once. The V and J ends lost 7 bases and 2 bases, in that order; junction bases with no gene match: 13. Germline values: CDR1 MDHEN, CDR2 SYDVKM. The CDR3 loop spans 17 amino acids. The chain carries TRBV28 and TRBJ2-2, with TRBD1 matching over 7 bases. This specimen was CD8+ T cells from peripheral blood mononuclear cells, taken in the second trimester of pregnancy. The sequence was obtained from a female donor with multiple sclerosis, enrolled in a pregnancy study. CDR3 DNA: TGTGCCAGCACCTCTAACCATGGGACAGAAAACACCGGGGAGCTGTTTTTT. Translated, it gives CASTSNHGTENTGELFF.